One T cell receptor (beta chain) is described in this entry. These data originate in a study of blood T cell repertoires in COVID-19. The CDR3 has 14 residues. Germline V gene data show CDR1 as SEHNR and CDR2 as FQNEAQ (reference sequence). V was trimmed by 4 bases and J by 4 bases, leaving 12 bases between them. Profiled with immunoSEQ multiplex PCR; TCRdb holds only in-frame clones, not every one. The data hold about 62,000 clones, with over 75% observed a single time. This TCR came from a man aged 60 to 69 with acute or convalescent COVID-19. The chain recombines TRBV7-9 with TRBJ2-3; maybe TRBD1 (5 bases). Input material: peripheral blood. The CDR3 DNA sequence: TGTGCCAGCAGCTGGGGCAGTGCGTCAGATACGCAGTATTTT. Residues: CASSWGSASDTQYF.